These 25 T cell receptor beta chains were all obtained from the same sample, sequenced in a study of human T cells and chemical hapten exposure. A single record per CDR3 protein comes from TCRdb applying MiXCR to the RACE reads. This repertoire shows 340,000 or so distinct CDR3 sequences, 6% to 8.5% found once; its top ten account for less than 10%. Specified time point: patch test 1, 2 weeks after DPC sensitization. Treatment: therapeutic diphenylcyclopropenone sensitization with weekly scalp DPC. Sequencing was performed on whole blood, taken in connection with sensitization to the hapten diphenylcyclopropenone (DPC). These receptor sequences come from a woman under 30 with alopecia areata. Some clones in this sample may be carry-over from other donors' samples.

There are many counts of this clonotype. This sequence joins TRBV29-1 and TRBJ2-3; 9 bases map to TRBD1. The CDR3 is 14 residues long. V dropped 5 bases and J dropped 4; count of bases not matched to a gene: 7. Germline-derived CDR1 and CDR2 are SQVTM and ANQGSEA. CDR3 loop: CSVKGTGNPDTQYF. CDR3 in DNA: TGCAGCGTTAAAGGGACAGGGAACCCAGATACGCAGTATTTT.

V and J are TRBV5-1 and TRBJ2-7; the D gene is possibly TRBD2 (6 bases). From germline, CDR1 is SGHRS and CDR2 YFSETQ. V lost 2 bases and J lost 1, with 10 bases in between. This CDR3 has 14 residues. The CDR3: CASSFSGTSYEQYF. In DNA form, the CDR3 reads TGCGCCAGCAGCTTTAGCGGTACTTCCTACGAGCAGTACTTC. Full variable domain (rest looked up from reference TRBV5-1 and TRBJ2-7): KAGVTQTPRYLIKTRGQQVTLSCSPISGHRSVSWYQQTPGQGLQFLFEYFSETQRNKGNFPGRFSGRQFSNSRSEMNVSTLELGDSALYLCASSFSGTSYEQYFGPGTRLTVT.

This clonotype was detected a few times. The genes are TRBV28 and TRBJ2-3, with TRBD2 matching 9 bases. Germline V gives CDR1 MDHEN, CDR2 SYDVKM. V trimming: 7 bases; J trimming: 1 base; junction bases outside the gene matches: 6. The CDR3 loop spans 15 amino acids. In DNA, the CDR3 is TGTGCCAGCATCTCTGCGGGGGGGGGCACAGATACGCAGTATTTT. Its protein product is CASISAGGGTDTQYF. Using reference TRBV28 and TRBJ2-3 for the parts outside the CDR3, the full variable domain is DVKVTQSSRYLVKRTGEKVFLECVQDMDHENMFWYRQDPGLGLRLIYFSYDVKMKEKGDIPEGYSVSREKKERFSLILESASTNQTSMYLCASISAGGGTDTQYFGPGTRLTVL.

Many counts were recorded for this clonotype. The CDR3, as DNA: TGTGCCAGCAGTGAGGGAGAAAGAGCGTTGCCCCAGCATTTT. Its protein product is CASSEGERALPQHF. The V gene is TRBV25-1, the J gene TRBJ1-5; D remains unclear. Germline values: CDR1 MGHDK, CDR2 SYGVNS. CDR3 length equals 14 residues. Trimming shortened V by 3 bases and J by 9 bases, and 15 bases separated the two germline ends.

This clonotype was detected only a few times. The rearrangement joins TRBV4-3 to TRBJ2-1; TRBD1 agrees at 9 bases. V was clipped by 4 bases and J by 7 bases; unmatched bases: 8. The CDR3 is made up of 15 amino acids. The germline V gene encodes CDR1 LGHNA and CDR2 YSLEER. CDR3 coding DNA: TGCGCCAGCAGCCCGAGACAGGGGGAAGGGAATGAGCAGTTCTTC. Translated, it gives CASSPRQGEGNEQFF.

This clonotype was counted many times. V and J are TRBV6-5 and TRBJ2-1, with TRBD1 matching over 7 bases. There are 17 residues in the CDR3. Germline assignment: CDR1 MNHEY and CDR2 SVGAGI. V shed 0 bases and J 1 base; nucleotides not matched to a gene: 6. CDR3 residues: CASSYSETGNSYNEQFF. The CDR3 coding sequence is TGTGCCAGCAGTTACTCCGAGACAGGGAATTCCTACAATGAGCAGTTCTTC.

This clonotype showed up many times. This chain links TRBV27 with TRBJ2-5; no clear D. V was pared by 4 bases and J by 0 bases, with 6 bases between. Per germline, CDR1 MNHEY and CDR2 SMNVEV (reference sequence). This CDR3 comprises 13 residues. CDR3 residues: CASSSPYQETQYF. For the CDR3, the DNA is TGTGCCAGCAGTTCCCCGTACCAAGAGACCCAGTACTTC.

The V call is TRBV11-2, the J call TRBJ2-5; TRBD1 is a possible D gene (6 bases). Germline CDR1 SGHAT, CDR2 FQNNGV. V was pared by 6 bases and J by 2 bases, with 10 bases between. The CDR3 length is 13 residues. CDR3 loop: CASSPGAQETQYF. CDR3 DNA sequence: TGTGCCAGCAGTCCAGGGGCGCAAGAGACCCAGTACTTC.

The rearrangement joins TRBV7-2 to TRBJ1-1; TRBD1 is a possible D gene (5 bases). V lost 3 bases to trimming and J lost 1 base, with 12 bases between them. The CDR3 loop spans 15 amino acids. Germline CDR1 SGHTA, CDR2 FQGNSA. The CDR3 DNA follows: TGTGCCAGCAGCTTCACAGGACACCCGAACACTGAAGCTTTCTTT. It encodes CASSFTGHPNTEAFF. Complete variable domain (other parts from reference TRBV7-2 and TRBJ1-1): GAGVSQSPSNKVTEKGKDVELRCDPISGHTALYWYRQSLGQGLEFLIYFQGNSAPDKSGLPSDRFSAERTGGSVSTLTIQRTQQEDSAVYLCASSFTGHPNTEAFFGQGTRLTVV.

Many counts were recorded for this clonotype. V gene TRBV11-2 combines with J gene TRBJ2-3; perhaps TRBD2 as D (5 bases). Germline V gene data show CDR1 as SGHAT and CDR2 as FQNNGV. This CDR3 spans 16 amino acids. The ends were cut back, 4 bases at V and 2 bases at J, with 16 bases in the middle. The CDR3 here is CASSSIATPITDTQYF. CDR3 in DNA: TGTGCCAGCAGCTCCATAGCGACCCCCATCACAGATACGCAGTATTTT.

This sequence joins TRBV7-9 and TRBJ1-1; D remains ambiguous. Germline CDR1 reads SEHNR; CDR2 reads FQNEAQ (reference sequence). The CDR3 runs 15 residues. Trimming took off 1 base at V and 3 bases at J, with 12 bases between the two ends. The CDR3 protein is CASSLGGEVHTEAFF. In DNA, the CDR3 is TGTGCCAGCAGCTTAGGCGGGGAAGTACACACTGAAGCTTTCTTT. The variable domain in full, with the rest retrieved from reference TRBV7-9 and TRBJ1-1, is DTGVSQNPRHKITKRGQNVTFRCDPISEHNRLYWYRQTLGQGPEFLTYFQNEAQLEKSRLLSDRFSAERPKGSFSTLEIQRTEQGDSAMYLCASSLGGEVHTEAFFGQGTRLTVV.

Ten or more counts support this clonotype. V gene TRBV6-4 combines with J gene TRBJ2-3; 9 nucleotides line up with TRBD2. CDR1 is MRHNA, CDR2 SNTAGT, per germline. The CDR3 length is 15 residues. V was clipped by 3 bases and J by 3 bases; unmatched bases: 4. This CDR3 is CASSDSSGVTDTQYF. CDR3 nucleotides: TGTGCCAGCAGTGATTCTAGCGGGGTGACAGATACGCAGTATTTT.

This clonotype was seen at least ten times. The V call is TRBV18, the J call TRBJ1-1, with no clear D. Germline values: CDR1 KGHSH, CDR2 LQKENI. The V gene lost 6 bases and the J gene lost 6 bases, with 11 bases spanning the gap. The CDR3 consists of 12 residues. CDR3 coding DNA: TGTGCCAGCTCCTCTGTCAATTCTGAAGCTTTCTTT. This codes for CASSSVNSEAFF.

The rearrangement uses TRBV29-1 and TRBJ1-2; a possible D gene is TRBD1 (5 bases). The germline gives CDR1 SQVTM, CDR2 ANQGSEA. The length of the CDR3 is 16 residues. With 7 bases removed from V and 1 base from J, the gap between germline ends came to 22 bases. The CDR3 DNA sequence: TGCAGCGCACTGGGGTCCGGCAGGGACGTTAACTATGGCTACACCTTC. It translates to CSALGSGRDVNYGYTF.

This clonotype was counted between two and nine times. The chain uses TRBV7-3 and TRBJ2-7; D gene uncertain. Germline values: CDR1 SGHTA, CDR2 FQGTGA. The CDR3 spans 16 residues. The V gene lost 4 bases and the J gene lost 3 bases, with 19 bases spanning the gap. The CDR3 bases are TGTGCCAGCAGCTCTACTCGGTTGGGGAAAAACTACGAGCAGTACTTC. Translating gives CASSSTRLGKNYEQYF.

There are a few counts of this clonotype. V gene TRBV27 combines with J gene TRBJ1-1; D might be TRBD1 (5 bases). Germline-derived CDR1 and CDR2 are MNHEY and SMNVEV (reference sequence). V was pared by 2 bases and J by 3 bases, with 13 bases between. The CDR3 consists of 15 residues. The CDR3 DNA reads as TGTGCCAGCAGTTTAAACTGGAGGGGTGACACTGAAGCTTTCTTT. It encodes CASSLNWRGDTEAFF.

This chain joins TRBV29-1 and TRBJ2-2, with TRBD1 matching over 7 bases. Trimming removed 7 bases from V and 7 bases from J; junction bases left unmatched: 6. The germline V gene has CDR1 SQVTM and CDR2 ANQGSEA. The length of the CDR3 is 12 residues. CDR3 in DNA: TGCAGCGCCACCGGACAGGACGGGGAGCTGTTTTTT. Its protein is CSATGQDGELFF.

The CDR3 region is CASSLRSTGELFF. The CDR3 bases are TGTGCCAGCAGCTTGAGGAGTACCGGGGAGCTGTTTTTT. The chain combines TRBV11-2 with TRBJ2-2; no definite D call. With 3 bases removed from V and 5 bases from J, the gap between germline ends came to 7 bases. Looked up from germline, CDR1 is SGHAT and CDR2 is FQNNGV. This CDR3 comprises 13 residues.

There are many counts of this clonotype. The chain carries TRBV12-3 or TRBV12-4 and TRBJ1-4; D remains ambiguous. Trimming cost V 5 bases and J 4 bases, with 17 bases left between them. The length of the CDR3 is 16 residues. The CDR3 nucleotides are TGTGCCAGCAGTCCCCGGACCGAGCAATATAATGAAAAACTGTTTTTT. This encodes CASSPRTEQYNEKLFF.

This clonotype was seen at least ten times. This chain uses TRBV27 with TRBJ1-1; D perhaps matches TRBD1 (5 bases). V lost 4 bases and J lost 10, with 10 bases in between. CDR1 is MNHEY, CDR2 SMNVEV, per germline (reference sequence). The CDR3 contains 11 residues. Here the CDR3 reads CASSSGTRAFF. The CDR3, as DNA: TGTGCCAGCAGTTCAGGGACCCGAGCTTTCTTT.

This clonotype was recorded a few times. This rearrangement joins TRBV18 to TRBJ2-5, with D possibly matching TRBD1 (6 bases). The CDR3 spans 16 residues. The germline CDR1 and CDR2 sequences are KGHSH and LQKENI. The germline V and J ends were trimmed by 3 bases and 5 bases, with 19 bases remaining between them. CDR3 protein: CASSPIWAGVYETQYF. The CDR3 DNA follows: TGTGCCAGCTCACCCATTTGGGCAGGGGTGTACGAGACCCAGTACTTC.

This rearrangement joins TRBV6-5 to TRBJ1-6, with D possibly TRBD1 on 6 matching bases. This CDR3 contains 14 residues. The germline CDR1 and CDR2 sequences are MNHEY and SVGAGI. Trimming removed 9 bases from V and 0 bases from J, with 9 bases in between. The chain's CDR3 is CASTGRSYNSPLHF. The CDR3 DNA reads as TGTGCCAGTACAGGGCGCTCCTATAATTCACCCCTCCACTTT.

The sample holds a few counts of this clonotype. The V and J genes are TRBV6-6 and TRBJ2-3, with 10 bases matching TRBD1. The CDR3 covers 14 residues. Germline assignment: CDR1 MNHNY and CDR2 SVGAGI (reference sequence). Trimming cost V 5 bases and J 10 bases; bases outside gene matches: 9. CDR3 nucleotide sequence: TGTGCCAGCAGTCAGGACAGGGGGGCAAGTTCGCAGTATTTT. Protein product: CASSQDRGASSQYF.

The CDR3 DNA follows: TGTGCCAGCAGGTCCGACGGGGGGGGCGGCAATCAGCCCCAGCATTTT. Amino acid sequence: CASRSDGGGGNQPQHF. J is TRBJ1-5 and V is TRBV6-6; D may be TRBD1 (6 bases). Germline-derived CDR1 and CDR2 are MNHNY and SVGAGI (reference sequence). CDR3 length equals 16 residues. V lost 6 bases and J lost 2, with 17 bases in between.

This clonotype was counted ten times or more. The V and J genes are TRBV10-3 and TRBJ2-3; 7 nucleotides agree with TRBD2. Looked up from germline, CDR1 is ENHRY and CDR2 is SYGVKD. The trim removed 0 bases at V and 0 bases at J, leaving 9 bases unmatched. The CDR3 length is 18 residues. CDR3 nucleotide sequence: TGTGCCATCAGTGAGTCGATATCCAGCGGGGCTAGCACAGATACGCAGTATTTT. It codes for CAISESISSGASTDTQYF.